Listed here are 9 T cell receptor beta chains from one sample, sequenced in a study of neoadjuvant anti-PD-1 for oral cavity cancer. Sequencing was performed with immunoSEQ multiplex PCR; in TCRdb, only in-frame clones are kept and a portion is missing. The data contain about 5,800 clones, around 50% of them singletons. As for time point: after neoadjuvant nivolumab, at surgical resection. Sequencing was performed on tumor tissue, taken after nivolumab (anti-PD-1) treatment. These receptor sequences come from a person aged 35-79 years with oral cavity squamous cell carcinoma.

The chain has TRBV9 and TRBJ2-7; the match to TRBD1 covers 7 bases. The germline V gene has CDR1 SGDLS and CDR2 YYNGEE. Trimming removed 4 bases from V and 0 bases from J; junction bases left unmatched: 7. This CDR3 spans 15 amino acids. The CDR3 is CASSPRDRSSYEQYF. The CDR3 coding sequence is TGTGCCAGCAGCCCACGGGACAGAAGCTCCTACGAGCAGTACTTC.

The chain couples TRBV19 to TRBJ1-2, with D unclear. The V and J ends lost 10 bases and 0 bases respectively, with 12 bases between them. Per germline, CDR1 LNHDA and CDR2 SQIVND (reference sequence). CDR3 length equals 13 residues. The DNA for the CDR3 is TGTGCCACCAAACTAGGCCCTAACTATGGCTACACCTTC. This sequence encodes CATKLGPNYGYTF. Drawing the rest from reference TRBV19 and TRBJ1-2, the complete variable domain is DGGITQSPKYLFRKEGQNVTLSCEQNLNHDAMYWYRQDPGQGLRLIYYSQIVNDFQKGDIAEGYSVSREKKESFPLTVTSAQKNPTAFYLCATKLGPNYGYTFGSGTRLTVV.

In this sample, this clone turned up a few times. V usage is TRBV18 and J usage is TRBJ2-2; D not certain. The V end was cut by 8 bases, the J end by 2 bases, with 15 bases between. This CDR3 has 15 amino acids. Per germline, CDR1 KGHSH and CDR2 LQKENI. The CDR3 DNA reads as TGTGCCAGCGCTCAGAGGCAGAAAAACACCGGGGAGCTGTTTTTT. As protein: CASAQRQKNTGELFF.

The rearrangement links TRBV19 to TRBJ2-7, with a tentative D call TRBD1 (6 bases). With 2 bases removed from V and 5 bases from J, the gap between germline ends came to 10 bases. CDR1 and CDR2 from the germline V gene are LNHDA and SQIVND (reference sequence). The CDR3 extends over 13 amino acids. CDR3 DNA sequence: TGTGCCAGTAGTATAATCAGGGGAGACGAGCAGTACTTC. This codes for CASSIIRGDEQYF.

This clone was seen a few times. The V and J genes are TRBV6-1 and TRBJ2-1, with 12 bases fitting TRBD1. The CDR3 length is 15 residues. V lost 5 bases and J lost 7; bases outside the gene matches: 6. CDR1 is MNHNS, CDR2 SASEGT, per germline. CDR3 sequence: CASSHGTGGWNEQFF. CDR3 DNA: TGTGCCAGCAGTCACGGGACAGGGGGCTGGAATGAGCAGTTCTTC.

The count of this clone is one. The V and J genes are TRBV7-2 and TRBJ1-6; 7 bases align to TRBD1. V dropped 5 bases and J dropped 9; count of bases not matched to a gene: 7. CDR1 SGHTA and CDR2 FQGNSA come from the germline V gene. There are 14 residues in the CDR3. CDR3: CASSRRTGGSPLHF. CDR3 bases: TGTGCCAGCAGCCGCCGGACAGGCGGTTCACCCCTCCACTTT.

The J gene is TRBJ1-1, the V gene TRBV19, with 7 bases aligning to TRBD1. CDR1 and CDR2 (germline): LNHDA, SQIVND (reference sequence). Trimming cost V 6 bases and J 4 bases; bases outside gene matches: 8. This CDR3 is built from 14 residues. CDR3 DNA: TGTGCCAGTAGCACACAGTGGACAGGCACTGAAGCTTTCTTT. This codes for CASSTQWTGTEAFF.

V and J are TRBV7-9 and TRBJ1-1; the match to TRBD1 covers 12 bases. This CDR3 is built from 16 residues. Germline V CDR1 and CDR2: SEHNR, FQNEAQ (reference sequence). Trimming at V came to 5 bases and at J to 5 bases, leaving 9 bases not matched to a gene. CDR3 in DNA: TGTGCCAGCAGCCGCCCGGGACAGGGGGCGAGAACTGAAGCTTTCTTT. This gives the protein CASSRPGQGARTEAFF.

This clone showed up just a few times. The chain links TRBV7-8 to TRBJ2-2, with TRBD1 as a possible D gene (5 bases). CDR3 size: 14 residues. Between the trimmed V and J ends, which lost 2 bases and 7 bases, there was a span of 11 bases. Germline CDR1 reads SGHVS; CDR2 reads FQNEAQ. The CDR3 loop reads CASSLRTRVGELFF. The CDR3 region has the DNA TGTGCCAGCAGCTTACGAACCAGGGTCGGGGAGCTGTTTTTT.